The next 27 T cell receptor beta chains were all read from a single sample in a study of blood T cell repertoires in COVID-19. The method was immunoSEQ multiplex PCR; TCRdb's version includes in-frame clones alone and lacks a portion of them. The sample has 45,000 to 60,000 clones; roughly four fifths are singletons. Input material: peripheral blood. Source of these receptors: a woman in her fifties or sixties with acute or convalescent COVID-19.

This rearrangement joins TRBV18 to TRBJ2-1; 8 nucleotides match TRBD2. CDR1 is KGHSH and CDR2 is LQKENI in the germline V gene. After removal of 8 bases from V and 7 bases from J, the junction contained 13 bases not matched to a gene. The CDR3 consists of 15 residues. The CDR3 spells CASRPGLESNNEQFF. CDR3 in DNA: TGTGCCAGCCGACCGGGACTAGAGTCAAATAATGAGCAGTTCTTC.

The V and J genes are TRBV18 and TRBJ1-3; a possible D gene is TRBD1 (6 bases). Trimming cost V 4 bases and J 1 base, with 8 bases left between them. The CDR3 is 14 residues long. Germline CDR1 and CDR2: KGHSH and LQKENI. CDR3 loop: CASSLQGSGNTIYF. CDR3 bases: TGTGCCAGCTCACTACAGGGATCTGGAAACACCATATATTTT.

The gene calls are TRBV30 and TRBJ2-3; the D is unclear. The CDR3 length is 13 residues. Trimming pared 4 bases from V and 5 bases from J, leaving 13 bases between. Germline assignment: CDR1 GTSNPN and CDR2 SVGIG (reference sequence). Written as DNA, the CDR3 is TGTGCCTGGACCCCAGGCGCGAGAGATACGCAGTATTTT. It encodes CAWTPGARDTQYF.

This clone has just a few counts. The CDR3 is CASNTQGQGGSQGYTF. The CDR3 region has the DNA TGTGCCAGCAATACCCAAGGACAGGGAGGTTCGCAGGGCTACACCTTC. The chain combines TRBV28 with TRBJ1-2; 8 bases line up with TRBD1. Germline assignment: CDR1 MDHEN and CDR2 SYDVKM. V lost 7 bases, J lost 8 bases, and 18 bases stayed unmatched. The CDR3 extends over 16 amino acids.

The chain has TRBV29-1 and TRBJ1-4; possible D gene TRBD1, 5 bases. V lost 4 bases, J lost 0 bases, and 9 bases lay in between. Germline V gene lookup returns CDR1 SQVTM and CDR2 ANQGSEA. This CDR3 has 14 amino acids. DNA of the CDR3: TGCAGCGTTGCCGCGGGACCAACTAATGAAAAACTGTTTTTT. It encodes CSVAAGPTNEKLFF.

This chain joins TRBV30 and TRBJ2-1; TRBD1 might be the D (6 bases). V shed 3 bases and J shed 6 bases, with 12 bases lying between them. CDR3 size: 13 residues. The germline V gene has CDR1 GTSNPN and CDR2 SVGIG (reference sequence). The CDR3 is CAWRNRQVNEQFF. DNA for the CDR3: TGTGCCTGGAGAAATAGACAGGTCAATGAGCAGTTCTTC.

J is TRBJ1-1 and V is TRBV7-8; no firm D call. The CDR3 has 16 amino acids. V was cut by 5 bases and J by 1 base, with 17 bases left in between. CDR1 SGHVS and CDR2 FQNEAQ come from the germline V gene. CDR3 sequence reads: CASSPRAGRGNTEAFF. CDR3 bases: TGTGCCAGCAGCCCGCGAGCTGGACGGGGGAACACTGAAGCTTTCTTT. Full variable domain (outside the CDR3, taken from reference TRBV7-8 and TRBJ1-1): GAGVSQSPRYKVAKRGQDVALRCDPISGHVSLFWYQQALGQGPEFLTYFQNEAQLDKSGLPSDRFFAERPEGSVSTLKIQRTQQEDSAVYLCASSPRAGRGNTEAFFGQGTRLTVV.

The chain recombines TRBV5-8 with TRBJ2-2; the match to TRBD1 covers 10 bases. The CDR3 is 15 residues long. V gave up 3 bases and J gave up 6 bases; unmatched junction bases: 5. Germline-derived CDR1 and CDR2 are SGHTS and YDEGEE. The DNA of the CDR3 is TGTGCCAGCAGCTCGGGACAGGGGAAGGCCGGGGAGCTGTTTTTT. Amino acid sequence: CASSSGQGKAGELFF.

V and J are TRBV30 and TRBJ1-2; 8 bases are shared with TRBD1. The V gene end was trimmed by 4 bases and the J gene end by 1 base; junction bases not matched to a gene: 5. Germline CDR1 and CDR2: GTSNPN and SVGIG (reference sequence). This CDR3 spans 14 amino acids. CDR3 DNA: TGTGCCTGGACCCCTGGACAGGGTAACTATGGCTACACCTTC. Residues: CAWTPGQGNYGYTF.

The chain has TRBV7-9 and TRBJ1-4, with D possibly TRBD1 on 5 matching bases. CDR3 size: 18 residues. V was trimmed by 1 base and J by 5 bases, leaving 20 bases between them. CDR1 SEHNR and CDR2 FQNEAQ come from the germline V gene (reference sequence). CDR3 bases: TGTGCCAGCAGCTTAGTGGCGGGCCCGGGAGGGGTCAATGAAAAACTGTTTTTT. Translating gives CASSLVAGPGGVNEKLFF.

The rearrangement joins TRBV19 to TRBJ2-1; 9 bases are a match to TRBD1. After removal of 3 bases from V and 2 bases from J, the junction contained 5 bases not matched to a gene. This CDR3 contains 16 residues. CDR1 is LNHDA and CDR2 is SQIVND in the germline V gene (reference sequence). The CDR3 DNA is TGTGCCAGTAGTATTGACAGGGGGGTAACCTACAATGAGCAGTTCTTC. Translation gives CASSIDRGVTYNEQFF.

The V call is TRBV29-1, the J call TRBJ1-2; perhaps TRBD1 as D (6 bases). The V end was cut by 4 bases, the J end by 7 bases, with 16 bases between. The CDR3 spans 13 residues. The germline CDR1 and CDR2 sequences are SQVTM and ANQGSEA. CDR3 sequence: CSVVSGVRSGYTF. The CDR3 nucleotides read TGCAGCGTTGTGTCAGGGGTCCGCAGTGGCTACACCTTC.

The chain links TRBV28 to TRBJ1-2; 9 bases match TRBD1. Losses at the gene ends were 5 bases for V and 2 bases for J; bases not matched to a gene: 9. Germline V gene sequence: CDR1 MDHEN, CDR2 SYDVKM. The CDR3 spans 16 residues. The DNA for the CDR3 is TGTGCCAGCAGTAGGACAGGGGACACTTTAAACTATGGCTACACCTTC. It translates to CASSRTGDTLNYGYTF.

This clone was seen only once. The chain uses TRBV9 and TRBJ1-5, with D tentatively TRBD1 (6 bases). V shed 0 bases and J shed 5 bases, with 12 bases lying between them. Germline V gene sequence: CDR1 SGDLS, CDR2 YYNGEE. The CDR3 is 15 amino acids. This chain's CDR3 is CASSVVQGSYQPQHF. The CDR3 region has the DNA TGTGCCAGCAGCGTAGTGCAGGGGAGTTATCAGCCCCAGCATTTT.

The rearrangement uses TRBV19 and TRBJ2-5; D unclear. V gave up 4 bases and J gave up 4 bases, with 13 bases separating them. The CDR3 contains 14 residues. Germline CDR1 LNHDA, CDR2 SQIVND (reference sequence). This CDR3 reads CASSTRRPSETQYF. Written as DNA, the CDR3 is TGTGCCAGTAGTACCCGCAGGCCATCAGAGACCCAGTACTTC. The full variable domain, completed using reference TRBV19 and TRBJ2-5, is DGGITQSPKYLFRKEGQNVTLSCEQNLNHDAMYWYRQDPGQGLRLIYYSQIVNDFQKGDIAEGYSVSREKKESFPLTVTSAQKNPTAFYLCASSTRRPSETQYFGPGTRLLVL.

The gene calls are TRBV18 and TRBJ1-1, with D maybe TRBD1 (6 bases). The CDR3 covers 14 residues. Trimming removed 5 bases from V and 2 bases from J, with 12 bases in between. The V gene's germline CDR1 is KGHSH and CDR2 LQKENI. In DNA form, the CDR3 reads TGTGCCAGCTCAGAAGGACAGAGAAACACTGAAGCTTTCTTT. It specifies CASSEGQRNTEAFF.

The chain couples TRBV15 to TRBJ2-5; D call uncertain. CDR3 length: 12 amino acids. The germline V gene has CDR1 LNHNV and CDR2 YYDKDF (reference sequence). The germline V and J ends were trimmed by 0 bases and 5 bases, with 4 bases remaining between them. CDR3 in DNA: TGTGCCACCAGCAGAGATCGGGAGACCCAGTACTTC. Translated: CATSRDRETQYF.

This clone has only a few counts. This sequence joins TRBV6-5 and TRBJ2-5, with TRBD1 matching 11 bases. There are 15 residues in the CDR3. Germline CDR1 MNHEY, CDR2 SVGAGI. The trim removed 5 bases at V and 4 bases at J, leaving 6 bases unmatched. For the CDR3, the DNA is TGTGCCAGCAGTACGGACAGGGGGCGTACAGAGACCCAGTACTTC. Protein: CASSTDRGRTETQYF.

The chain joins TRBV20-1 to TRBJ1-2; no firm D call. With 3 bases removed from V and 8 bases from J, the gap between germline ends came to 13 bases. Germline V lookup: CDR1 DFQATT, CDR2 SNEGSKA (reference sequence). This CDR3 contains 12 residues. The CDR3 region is CSASPATQGYTF. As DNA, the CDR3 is TGCAGTGCTAGTCCCGCCACCCAGGGCTACACCTTC.

The CDR3 DNA reads as TGTGCCAGTAGTACACCGGGACAGAGAGCTTTCACTGAAGCTTTCTTT. Translating gives CASSTPGQRAFTEAFF. The V gene is TRBV19, the J gene TRBJ1-1, with TRBD1 matching over 7 bases. The CDR3 contains 16 residues. Germline V lookup: CDR1 LNHDA, CDR2 SQIVND (reference sequence). The junction had 12 bases not matched to a gene; V was cut back by 4 bases and J by 4 bases.

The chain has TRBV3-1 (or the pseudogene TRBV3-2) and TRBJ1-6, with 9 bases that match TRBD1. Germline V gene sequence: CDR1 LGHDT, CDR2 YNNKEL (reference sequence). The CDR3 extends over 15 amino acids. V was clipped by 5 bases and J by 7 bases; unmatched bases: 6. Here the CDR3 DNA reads TGTGCCAGCAGCAGGGGACAGGGCGTAAATTCACCCCTCCACTTT. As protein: CASSRGQGVNSPLHF.

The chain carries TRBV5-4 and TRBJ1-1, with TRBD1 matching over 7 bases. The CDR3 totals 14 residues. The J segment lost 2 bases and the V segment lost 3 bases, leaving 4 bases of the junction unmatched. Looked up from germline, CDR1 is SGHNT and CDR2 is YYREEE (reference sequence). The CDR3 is CASSSGQFNTEAFF. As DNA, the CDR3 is TGTGCCAGCAGCTCGGGACAGTTTAACACTGAAGCTTTCTTT.

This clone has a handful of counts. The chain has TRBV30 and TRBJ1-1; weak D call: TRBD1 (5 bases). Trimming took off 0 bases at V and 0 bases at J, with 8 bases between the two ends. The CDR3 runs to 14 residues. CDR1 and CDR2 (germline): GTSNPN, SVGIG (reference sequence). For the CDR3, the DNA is TGTGCCTGGAGTGTAAAGGGGCTGAACACTGAAGCTTTCTTT. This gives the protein CAWSVKGLNTEAFF.

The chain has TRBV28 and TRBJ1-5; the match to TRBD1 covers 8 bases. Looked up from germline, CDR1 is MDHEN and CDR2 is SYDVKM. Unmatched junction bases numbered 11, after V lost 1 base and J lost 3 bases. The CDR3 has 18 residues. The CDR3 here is CASSLLRWDRTSNQPQHF. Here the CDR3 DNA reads TGTGCCAGCAGTTTATTGAGATGGGACAGGACTTCCAATCAGCCCCAGCATTTT.

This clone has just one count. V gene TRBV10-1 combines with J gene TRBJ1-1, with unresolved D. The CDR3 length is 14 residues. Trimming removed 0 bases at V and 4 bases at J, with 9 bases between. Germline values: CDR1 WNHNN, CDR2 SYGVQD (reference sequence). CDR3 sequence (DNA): TGCGCCAGCAGTGAGTCGTGGGAGGGCACTGAAGCTTTCTTT. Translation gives CASSESWEGTEAFF.

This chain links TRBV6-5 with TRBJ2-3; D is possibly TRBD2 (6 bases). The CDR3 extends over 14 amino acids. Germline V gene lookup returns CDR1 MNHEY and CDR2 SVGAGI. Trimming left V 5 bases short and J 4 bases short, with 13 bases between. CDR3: CASSLAGRADTQYF. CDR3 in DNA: TGTGCCAGCAGTCTGGCGGGACGCGCAGATACGCAGTATTTT.

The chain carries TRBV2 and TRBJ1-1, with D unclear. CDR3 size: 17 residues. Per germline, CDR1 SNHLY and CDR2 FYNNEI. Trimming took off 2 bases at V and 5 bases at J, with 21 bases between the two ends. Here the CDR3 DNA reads TGTGCCAGCAGTGAAATCAGCGGGAACTATCGGAAGACTGAAGCTTTCTTT. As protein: CASSEISGNYRKTEAFF.